These T cell receptor beta chains were read from a single sample in a study of cytomegalovirus exposure and HLA in healthy donors. Clones were sequenced by immunoSEQ multiplex PCR, and TCRdb holds only the in-frame ones, with some missing. The sample yields about 360,000 clones, more than 80% seen once. Sequenced: PBMCs. All receptors derive from a young woman in good health and CMV-seronegative. CDR3s include the opening cysteine and the closing phenylalanine or tryptophan. The order of the fields is V gene, clone size, CDR3 protein. Clone size is shown for a subset of rows, as once, few, many or a class of expanded clone.

v_call: TRBV18
clone_size: NA
cdr3_aa: CASSPGGNTEAFF

v_call: TRBV6-1
clone_size: NA
cdr3_aa: CASKLGQGNTGELFF

v_call: TRBV27
clone_size: NA
cdr3_aa: CASSLSIRGTDTQYF

v_call: TRBV5-1
clone_size: NA
cdr3_aa: CASSPGTSGSYSEQFF

v_call: TRBV2
clone_size: NA
cdr3_aa: CASSETSSSLNEQYF

v_call: TRBV30
clone_size: NA
cdr3_aa: CAWSVDREQYF

v_call: TRBV9
clone_size: NA
cdr3_aa: CASSVVSGSTDTQYF

v_call: TRBV4-1
clone_size: NA
cdr3_aa: CASSHYKGADSGEQYF

v_call: TRBV2
clone_size: NA
cdr3_aa: CASSRTSTGELFF

v_call: TRBV19
clone_size: NA
cdr3_aa: CASSIEKNYGYTF

v_call: TRBV27
clone_size: once
cdr3_aa: CASSLRWGASYYIQYF

v_call: TRBV10-3
clone_size: NA
cdr3_aa: CAISEPTSDSYNEQFF

v_call: TRBV5-6
clone_size: NA
cdr3_aa: CASSLLGRGREDTQYF

v_call: TRBV29-1
clone_size: NA
cdr3_aa: CSGRQGDVGEQYF

v_call: TRBV4-1
clone_size: NA
cdr3_aa: CASSQEVTRGNQPQHF

v_call: TRBV7-3
clone_size: NA
cdr3_aa: CASSPDRGETQYF

v_call: TRBV5-5
clone_size: NA
cdr3_aa: CASSLVTTTELNTEAFF

v_call: TRBV7-9
clone_size: NA
cdr3_aa: CASSTEHYNEQFF

v_call: TRBV28
clone_size: NA
cdr3_aa: CASSLAGYEQFF

v_call: TRBV14
clone_size: NA
cdr3_aa: CASSPFPTGNYGYTF

v_call: TRBV27
clone_size: NA
cdr3_aa: CASSLSRLGHPLFGYTF

v_call: TRBV27
clone_size: NA
cdr3_aa: CASSLYGLAGGGDTQYF

v_call: TRBV6-1
clone_size: once
cdr3_aa: CASSVQGLETQYF

v_call: TRBV7-9
clone_size: NA
cdr3_aa: CASSPMTGLSYNEQFF

v_call: TRBV5-1
clone_size: NA
cdr3_aa: CASSPAPGGSYEQYF

v_call: TRBV6-5
clone_size: NA
cdr3_aa: CASRDRTSGNTIYF

v_call: TRBV2
clone_size: NA
cdr3_aa: CASSEVSGENTGELFF

v_call: TRBV10-1
clone_size: NA
cdr3_aa: CASSKGTPDEAFF

v_call: TRBV15
clone_size: few
cdr3_aa: CATSRDGQADYGYTF

v_call: TRBV25-1
clone_size: NA
cdr3_aa: CASSAGQGEEETQYF

v_call: TRBV21-1
clone_size: NA
cdr3_aa: CASSRQGNTGELFF

v_call: TRBV27
clone_size: once
cdr3_aa: CASSSDRGRTDEQFF

v_call: TRBV10-3
clone_size: NA
cdr3_aa: CAAKTQGVLFF